Listed below are T cell receptor beta chains from one sample, sequenced in a study of T cell changes during pregnancy in multiple sclerosis. Clones were sequenced by immunoSEQ multiplex PCR, and TCRdb holds only the in-frame ones, with some missing. Altogether about 65,000 clones are present, around 94% being singletons, with the ten largest covering 3%. This specimen was CD8+ T cells from peripheral blood mononuclear cells, taken in the third trimester of pregnancy. Receptors originate from a female donor in good health, enrolled as a control in a pregnancy study. The CDR3 runs from the conserved cysteine through the conserved F or W. Each record gives: J gene, CDR3 length, clone size, D gene, V gene, CDR3 protein, CDR3 DNA. A D gene is named only where the DNA matches it firmly. Only some rows state a clone size, as once, few, many or a class for expanded clones.

j_gene: TRBJ2-7; len: 17; abundance: .; d_gene: TRBD1; v_gene: TRBV14; CDR3aa: CASSQSSGTGSPYEQYF; CDR3nt: TGTGCCAGCAGCCAATCTTCCGGGACAGGGTCGCCCTACGAGCAGTACTTC
j_gene: TRBJ1-1; len: 12; abundance: .; d_gene: TRBD1; v_gene: TRBV7-9; CDR3aa: CASSFGQAEAFF; CDR3nt: TGTGCCAGCAGTTTCGGACAGGCTGAAGCTTTCTTT
j_gene: TRBJ1-1; len: 14; abundance: .; d_gene: .; v_gene: TRBV7-2; CDR3aa: CASSLDWQNTEAFF; CDR3nt: TGTGCCAGCAGCTTAGATTGGCAGAACACTGAAGCTTTCTTT
j_gene: TRBJ2-1; len: 16; abundance: .; d_gene: TRBD2; v_gene: TRBV7-2; CDR3aa: CASSRTSGGVYNEQFF; CDR3nt: TGTGCCAGCAGCAGGACTAGCGGGGGGGTTTACAATGAGCAGTTCTTC
j_gene: TRBJ2-7; len: 16; abundance: .; d_gene: .; v_gene: TRBV7-2; CDR3aa: CASSLGLSVSSYEQYF; CDR3nt: TGTGCCAGCAGCTTAGGACTTTCGGTTTCGTCCTACGAGCAGTACTTC
j_gene: TRBJ1-1; len: 16; abundance: few; d_gene: .; v_gene: TRBV19; CDR3aa: CASASSGREGNTEAFF; CDR3nt: TGTGCCAGTGCATCCTCGGGGAGAGAAGGGAACACTGAAGCTTTCTTT
j_gene: TRBJ1-2; len: 13; abundance: .; d_gene: .; v_gene: TRBV7-8; CDR3aa: CASSFGFNYGYTF; CDR3nt: TGTGCCAGCAGCTTTGGCTTTAACTATGGCTACACCTTC
j_gene: TRBJ2-5; len: 14; abundance: .; d_gene: .; v_gene: TRBV30; CDR3aa: CAWRQLFPRETQYF; CDR3nt: TGTGCCTGGAGACAGCTTTTTCCCCGAGAGACCCAGTACTTC
j_gene: TRBJ1-4; len: 13; abundance: .; d_gene: .; v_gene: TRBV25-1; CDR3aa: CASSELGGEKLFF; CDR3nt: TGTGCCAGCAGTGAGTTAGGGGGTGAAAAACTGTTTTTT
j_gene: TRBJ2-7; len: 15; abundance: .; d_gene: .; v_gene: TRBV7-8; CDR3aa: CASSLGEVTLYEQYF; CDR3nt: TGTGCCAGCAGCTTAGGAGAGGTTACCCTCTACGAGCAGTACTTC
j_gene: TRBJ2-7; len: 13; abundance: .; d_gene: .; v_gene: TRBV12-5; CDR3aa: CASGNPGLFEEYF; CDR3nt: TGTGCTAGTGGTAATCCAGGGTTGTTCGAGGAGTACTTC
j_gene: TRBJ2-7; len: 15; abundance: .; d_gene: .; v_gene: TRBV7-2; CDR3aa: CASSLIAARVYEQYF; CDR3nt: TGTGCCAGCAGCTTAATCGCGGCGCGGGTATACGAGCAGTACTTC
j_gene: TRBJ1-2; len: 15; abundance: .; d_gene: .; v_gene: TRBV7-6; CDR3aa: CASSSGGGRVYGYTF; CDR3nt: TGTGCCAGCAGCTCTGGGGGGGGGCGCGTCTATGGCTACACCTTC
j_gene: TRBJ2-7; len: 16; abundance: .; d_gene: TRBD1; v_gene: TRBV2; CDR3aa: CASSEALGTGTYEQYF; CDR3nt: TGTGCCAGCAGTGAAGCGCTTGGGACAGGGACATACGAGCAGTACTTC
j_gene: TRBJ2-3; len: 15; abundance: .; d_gene: TRBD2; v_gene: TRBV30; CDR3aa: CAWTSSGGKGDTQYF; CDR3nt: TGTGCCTGGACTAGTAGCGGGGGAAAAGGGGATACGCAGTATTTT
j_gene: TRBJ2-5; len: 17; abundance: .; d_gene: TRBD1; v_gene: TRBV4-1; CDR3aa: CASSPIAPRQGIETQYF; CDR3nt: TGCGCCAGCAGCCCTATAGCCCCTCGACAGGGGATAGAGACCCAGTACTTC
j_gene: TRBJ2-7; len: 13; abundance: .; d_gene: .; v_gene: TRBV6-5; CDR3aa: CASTPGFPYEQYF; CDR3nt: TGTGCCAGCACCCCAGGGTTTCCCTACGAGCAGTACTTC
j_gene: TRBJ1-5; len: 14; abundance: .; d_gene: TRBD1; v_gene: TRBV5-1; CDR3aa: CASSLGQGYQPQHF; CDR3nt: TGCGCCAGCAGCTTGGGACAGGGCTATCAGCCCCAGCATTTT
j_gene: TRBJ2-3; len: 19; abundance: .; d_gene: TRBD2; v_gene: TRBV2; CDR3aa: CASSELKRGLAGRSDTQYF; CDR3nt: TGTGCCAGCAGTGAACTAAAGAGGGGACTAGCGGGCAGATCGGATACGCAGTATTTT
j_gene: TRBJ2-1; len: 15; abundance: once; d_gene: .; v_gene: TRBV9; CDR3aa: CASSVGGGPYNEQFF; CDR3nt: TGTGCCAGCAGCGTAGGGGGCGGTCCCTACAATGAGCAGTTCTTC
j_gene: TRBJ2-7; len: 13; abundance: few; d_gene: TRBD1; v_gene: TRBV4-1; CDR3aa: CASSGTGPREQYF; CDR3nt: TGCGCCAGCAGCGGGACAGGTCCTCGGGAGCAGTACTTC
j_gene: TRBJ1-6; len: 16; abundance: .; d_gene: TRBD1; v_gene: TRBV15; CDR3aa: CATSRRDSSYNSPLHF; CDR3nt: TGTGCCACCAGCAGAAGGGACAGCTCCTATAATTCACCCCTCCACTTT
j_gene: TRBJ2-1; len: 13; abundance: .; d_gene: .; v_gene: TRBV27; CDR3aa: CASSLFQGHEQFF; CDR3nt: TGTGCCAGCAGTTTATTCCAGGGGCATGAGCAGTTCTTC
j_gene: TRBJ1-6; len: 14; abundance: .; d_gene: TRBD1; v_gene: TRBV5-6; CDR3aa: CASSLGQGISPLHF; CDR3nt: TGTGCCAGCAGCTTAGGACAGGGCATTTCACCCCTCCACTTT
j_gene: TRBJ1-1; len: 12; abundance: .; d_gene: .; v_gene: TRBV2; CDR3aa: CASYRVDTEAFF; CDR3nt: TGTGCCAGCTACAGGGTGGACACTGAAGCTTTCTTT
j_gene: TRBJ2-7; len: 14; abundance: .; d_gene: .; v_gene: TRBV7-2; CDR3aa: CASSPLGGAYEQYF; CDR3nt: TGTGCCAGCAGCCCCTTGGGGGGAGCCTACGAGCAGTACTTC
j_gene: TRBJ1-2; len: 14; abundance: .; d_gene: .; v_gene: TRBV6-6; CDR3aa: CASRGQGTNYGYTF; CDR3nt: TGTGCCAGTCGCGGGCAGGGGACTAACTATGGCTACACCTTC
j_gene: TRBJ1-2; len: 18; abundance: once; d_gene: TRBD1; v_gene: TRBV11-2; CDR3aa: CASSLEGGLTGGHYGYTF; CDR3nt: TGTGCCAGCAGCTTAGAGGGCGGGCTGACAGGGGGGCACTATGGCTACACCTTC
j_gene: TRBJ1-4; len: 14; abundance: once; d_gene: .; v_gene: TRBV2; CDR3aa: CASSWTSTVEKLFF; CDR3nt: TGTGCCAGCAGTTGGACTTCTACTGTGGAAAAACTGTTTTTT
j_gene: TRBJ2-5; len: 15; abundance: few; d_gene: TRBD2; v_gene: TRBV10-3; CDR3aa: CAISESKLAGETQYF; CDR3nt: TGTGCCATCAGTGAGTCGAAACTAGCGGGAGAGACCCAGTACTTC
j_gene: TRBJ1-5; len: 14; abundance: .; d_gene: .; v_gene: TRBV5-6; CDR3aa: CASSLVSGDQPQHF; CDR3nt: TGTGCCAGCAGCTTGGTATCCGGGGATCAGCCCCAGCATTTT
j_gene: TRBJ2-3; len: 14; abundance: .; d_gene: .; v_gene: TRBV7-6; CDR3aa: CASRSPGDTDTQYF; CDR3nt: TGTGCCAGCAGGTCACCGGGGGACACAGATACGCAGTATTTT
j_gene: TRBJ1-5; len: 16; abundance: .; d_gene: TRBD1; v_gene: TRBV19; CDR3aa: CASSMRKGARNQPQHF; CDR3nt: TGTGCCAGTAGTATGAGGAAGGGGGCGCGTAATCAGCCCCAGCATTTT